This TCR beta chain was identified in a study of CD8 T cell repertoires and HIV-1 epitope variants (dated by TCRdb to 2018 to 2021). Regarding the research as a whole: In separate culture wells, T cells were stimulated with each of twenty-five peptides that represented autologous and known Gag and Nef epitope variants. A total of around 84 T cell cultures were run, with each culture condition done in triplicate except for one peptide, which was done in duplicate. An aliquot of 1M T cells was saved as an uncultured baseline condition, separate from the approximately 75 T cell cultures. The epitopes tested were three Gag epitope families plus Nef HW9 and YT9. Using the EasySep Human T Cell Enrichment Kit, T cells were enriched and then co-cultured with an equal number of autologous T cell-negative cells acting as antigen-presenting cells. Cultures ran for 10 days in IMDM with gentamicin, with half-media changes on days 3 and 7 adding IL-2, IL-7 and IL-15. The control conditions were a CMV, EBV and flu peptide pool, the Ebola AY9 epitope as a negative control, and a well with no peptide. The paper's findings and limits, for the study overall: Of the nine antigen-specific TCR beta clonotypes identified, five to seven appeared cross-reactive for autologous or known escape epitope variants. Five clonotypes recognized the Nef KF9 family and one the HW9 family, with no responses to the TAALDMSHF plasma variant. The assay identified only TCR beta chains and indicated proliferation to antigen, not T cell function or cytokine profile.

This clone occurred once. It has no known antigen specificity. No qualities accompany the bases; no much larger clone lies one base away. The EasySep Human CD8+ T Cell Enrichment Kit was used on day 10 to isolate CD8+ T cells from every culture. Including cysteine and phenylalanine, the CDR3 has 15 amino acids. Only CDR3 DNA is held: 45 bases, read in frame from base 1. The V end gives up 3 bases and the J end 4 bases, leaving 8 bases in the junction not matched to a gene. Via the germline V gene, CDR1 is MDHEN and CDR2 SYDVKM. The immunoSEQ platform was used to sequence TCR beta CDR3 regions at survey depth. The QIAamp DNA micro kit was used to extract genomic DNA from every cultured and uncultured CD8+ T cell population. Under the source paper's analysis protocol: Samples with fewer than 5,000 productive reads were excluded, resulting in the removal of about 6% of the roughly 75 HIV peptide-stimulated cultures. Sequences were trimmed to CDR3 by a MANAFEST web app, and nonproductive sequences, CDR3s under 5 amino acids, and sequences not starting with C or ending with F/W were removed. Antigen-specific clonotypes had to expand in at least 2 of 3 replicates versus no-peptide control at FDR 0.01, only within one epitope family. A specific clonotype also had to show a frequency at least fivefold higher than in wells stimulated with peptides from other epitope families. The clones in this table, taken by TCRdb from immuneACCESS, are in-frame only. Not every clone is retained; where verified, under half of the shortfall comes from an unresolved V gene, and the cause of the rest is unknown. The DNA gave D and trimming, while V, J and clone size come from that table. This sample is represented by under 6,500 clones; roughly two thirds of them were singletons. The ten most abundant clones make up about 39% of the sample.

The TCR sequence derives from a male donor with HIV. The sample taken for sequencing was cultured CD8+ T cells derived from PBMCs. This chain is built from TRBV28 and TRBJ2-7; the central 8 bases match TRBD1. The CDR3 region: CASSFTRTGRYEQYF. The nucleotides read TGTGCCAGCAGTTTCACTCGGACAGGGAGGTACGAGCAGTACTTC.